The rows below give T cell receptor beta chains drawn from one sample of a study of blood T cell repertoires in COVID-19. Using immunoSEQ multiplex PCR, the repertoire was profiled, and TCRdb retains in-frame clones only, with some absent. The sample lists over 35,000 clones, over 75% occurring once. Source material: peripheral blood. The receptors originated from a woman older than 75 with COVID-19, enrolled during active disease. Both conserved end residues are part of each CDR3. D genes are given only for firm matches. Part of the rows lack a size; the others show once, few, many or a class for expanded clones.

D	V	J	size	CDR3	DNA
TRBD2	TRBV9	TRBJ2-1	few	CASSSRGTSGTNEQFF	TGTGCCAGCAGCTCGAGGGGGACTAGCGGGACCAATGAGCAGTTCTTC
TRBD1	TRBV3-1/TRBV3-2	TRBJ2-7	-	CASSQQGQITYEQYF	TGTGCCAGCAGCCAACAGGGACAGATTACCTACGAGCAGTACTTC
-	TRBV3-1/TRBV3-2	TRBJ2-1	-	CASSGPRGAQFF	TGTGCCAGCAGCGGTCCCCGGGGGGCGCAGTTCTTC
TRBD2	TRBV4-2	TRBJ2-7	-	CASSQGAGGNYEQYF	TGTGCCAGCAGCCAAGGGGCGGGGGGCAACTACGAGCAGTACTTC
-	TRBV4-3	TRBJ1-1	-	CASSPGWGLNTEAFF	TGCGCCAGCAGCCCAGGCTGGGGGCTGAACACTGAAGCTTTCTTT
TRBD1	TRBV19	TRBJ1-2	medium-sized	CASDDSGQGLYGYTF	TGTGCCAGTGATGACTCGGGACAGGGCCTCTATGGCTACACCTTC
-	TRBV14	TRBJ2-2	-	CASSLTLGNWGGTANTGELFF	TGTGCCAGCAGCCTAACCCTGGGGAATTGGGGCGGGACCGCGAACACCGGGGAGCTGTTTTTT
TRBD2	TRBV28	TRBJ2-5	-	CASSSRGRVGETQYF	TGTGCCAGCAGTTCCCGCGGGAGGGTGGGAGAGACCCAGTACTTC
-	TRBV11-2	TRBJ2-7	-	CASSSHRDSYEQYF	TGTGCCAGCAGCTCCCACAGGGACTCCTACGAGCAGTACTTC
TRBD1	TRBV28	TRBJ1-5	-	CASRPGGNQPQHF	TGTGCCAGTAGACCAGGGGGGAATCAGCCCCAGCATTTT
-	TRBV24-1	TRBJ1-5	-	CATGGYSNQPQHF	TGTGCCACCGGGGGGTATAGCAATCAGCCCCAGCATTTT
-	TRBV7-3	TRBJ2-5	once	CASSLTAGASGQETQYF	TGTGCCAGCAGCTTAACCGCGGGGGCTAGCGGCCAAGAGACCCAGTACTTC
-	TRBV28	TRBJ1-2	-	CASRGQLYGYTF	TGTGCCAGCAGGGGGCAGCTCTATGGCTACACCTTC
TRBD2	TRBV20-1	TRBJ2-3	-	CSASRAGGPSTDTQYF	TGCAGTGCTAGTAGGGCGGGGGGGCCGTCGACAGATACGCAGTATTTT